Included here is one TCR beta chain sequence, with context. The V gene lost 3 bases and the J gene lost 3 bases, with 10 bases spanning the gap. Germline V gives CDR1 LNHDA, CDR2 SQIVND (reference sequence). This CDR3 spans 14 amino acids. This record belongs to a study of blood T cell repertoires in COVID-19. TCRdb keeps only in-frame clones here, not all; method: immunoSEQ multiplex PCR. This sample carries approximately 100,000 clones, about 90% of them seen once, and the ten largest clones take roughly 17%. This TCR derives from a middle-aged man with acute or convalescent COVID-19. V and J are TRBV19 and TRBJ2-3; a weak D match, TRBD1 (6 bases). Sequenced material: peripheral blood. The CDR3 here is CASSMEDRTDTQYF. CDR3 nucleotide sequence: TGTGCCAGTAGTATGGAGGACAGAACAGATACGCAGTATTTT.